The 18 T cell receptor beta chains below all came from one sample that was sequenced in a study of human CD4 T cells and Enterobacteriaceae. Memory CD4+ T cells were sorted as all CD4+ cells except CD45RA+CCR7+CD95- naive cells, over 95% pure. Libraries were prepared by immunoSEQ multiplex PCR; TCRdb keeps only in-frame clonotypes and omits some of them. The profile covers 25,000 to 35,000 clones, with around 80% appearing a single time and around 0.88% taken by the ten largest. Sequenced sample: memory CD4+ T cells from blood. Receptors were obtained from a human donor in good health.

The CDR3 sequence is CASSGAGTGYGYTF. The DNA of the CDR3 is TGCGCCAGCAGCGGGGCCGGGACAGGGTATGGCTACACCTTC. The gene calls are TRBV5-1 and TRBJ1-2, with 9 bases lining up with TRBD1. J was trimmed by 5 bases and V by 4 bases; bases with no gene match: 6. The CDR3 sequence is 14 residues long. Germline CDR1 reads SGHRS; CDR2 reads YFSETQ.

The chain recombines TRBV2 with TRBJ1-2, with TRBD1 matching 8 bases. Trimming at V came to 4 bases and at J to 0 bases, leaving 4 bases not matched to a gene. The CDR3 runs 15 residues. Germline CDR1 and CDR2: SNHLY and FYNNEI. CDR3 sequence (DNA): TGTGCCAGCAGTGTTGACAGGGGCGCTAACTATGGCTACACCTTC. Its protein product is CASSVDRGANYGYTF. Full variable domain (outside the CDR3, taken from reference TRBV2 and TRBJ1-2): EPEVTQTPSHQVTQMGQEVILRCVPISNHLYFYWYRQILGQKVEFLVSFYNNEISEKSEIFDDQFSVERPDGSNFTLKIRSTKLEDSAMYFCASSVDRGANYGYTFGSGTRLTVV.

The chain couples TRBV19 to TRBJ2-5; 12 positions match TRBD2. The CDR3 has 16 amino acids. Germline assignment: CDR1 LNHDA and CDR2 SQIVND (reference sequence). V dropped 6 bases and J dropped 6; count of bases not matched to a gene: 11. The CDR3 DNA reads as TGTGCCAGTAGATGGAGTCTAGCGGGAGGGCCGCAGACCCAGTACTTC. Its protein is CASRWSLAGGPQTQYF. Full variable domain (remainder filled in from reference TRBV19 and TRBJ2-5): DGGITQSPKYLFRKEGQNVTLSCEQNLNHDAMYWYRQDPGQGLRLIYYSQIVNDFQKGDIAEGYSVSREKKESFPLTVTSAQKNPTAFYLCASRWSLAGGPQTQYFGPGTRLLVL.

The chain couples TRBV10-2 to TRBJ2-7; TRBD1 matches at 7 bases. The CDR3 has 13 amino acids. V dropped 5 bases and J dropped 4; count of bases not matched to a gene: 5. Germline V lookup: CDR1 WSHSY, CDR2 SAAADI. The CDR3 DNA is TGCGCCAGCAGTACTACAGGGGTTTACGAGCAGTACTTC. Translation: CASSTTGVYEQYF.

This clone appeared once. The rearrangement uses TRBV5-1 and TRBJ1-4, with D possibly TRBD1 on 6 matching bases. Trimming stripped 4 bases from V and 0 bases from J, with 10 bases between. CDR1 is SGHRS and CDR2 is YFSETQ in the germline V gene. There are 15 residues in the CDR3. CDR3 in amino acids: CASSTGTTTNEKLFF. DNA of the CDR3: TGCGCCAGCAGCACCGGGACAACAACTAATGAAAAACTGTTTTTT. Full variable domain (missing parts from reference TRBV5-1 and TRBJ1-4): KAGVTQTPRYLIKTRGQQVTLSCSPISGHRSVSWYQQTPGQGLQFLFEYFSETQRNKGNFPGRFSGRQFSNSRSEMNVSTLELGDSALYLCASSTGTTTNEKLFFGSGTQLSVL.

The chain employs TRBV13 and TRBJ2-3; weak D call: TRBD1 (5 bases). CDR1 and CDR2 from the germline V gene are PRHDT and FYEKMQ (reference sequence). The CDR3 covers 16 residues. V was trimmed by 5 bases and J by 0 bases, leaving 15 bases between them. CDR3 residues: CASSDPGGASTDTQYF. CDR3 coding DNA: TGTGCCAGCAGCGACCCGGGTGGGGCTAGCACAGATACGCAGTATTTT.

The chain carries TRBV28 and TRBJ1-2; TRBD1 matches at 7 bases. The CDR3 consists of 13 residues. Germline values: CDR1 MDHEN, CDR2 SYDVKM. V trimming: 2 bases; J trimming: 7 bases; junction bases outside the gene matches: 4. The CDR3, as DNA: TGTGCCAGCAGTTTACCTTCAGGGGGTGGCTACACCTTC. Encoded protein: CASSLPSGGGYTF.

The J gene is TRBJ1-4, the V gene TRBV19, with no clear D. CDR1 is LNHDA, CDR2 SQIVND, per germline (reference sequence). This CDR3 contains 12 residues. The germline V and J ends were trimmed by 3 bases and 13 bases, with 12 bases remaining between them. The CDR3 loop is CASSMVGSVLFF. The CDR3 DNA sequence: TGTGCCAGTAGTATGGTAGGGTCGGTACTGTTTTTT.

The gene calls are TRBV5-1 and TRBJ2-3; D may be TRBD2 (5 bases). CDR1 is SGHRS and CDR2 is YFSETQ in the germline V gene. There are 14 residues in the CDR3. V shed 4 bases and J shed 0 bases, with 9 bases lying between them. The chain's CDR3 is CASSPRTSTDTQYF. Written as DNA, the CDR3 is TGCGCCAGCAGCCCCCGGACTAGCACAGATACGCAGTATTTT.

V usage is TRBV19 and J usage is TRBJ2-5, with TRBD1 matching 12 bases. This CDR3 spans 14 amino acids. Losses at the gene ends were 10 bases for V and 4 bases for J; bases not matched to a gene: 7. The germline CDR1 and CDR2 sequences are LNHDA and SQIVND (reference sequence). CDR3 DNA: TGTGCCACAAGGGGGACAGGGGGCCGAGAGACCCAGTACTTC. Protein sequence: CATRGTGGRETQYF.

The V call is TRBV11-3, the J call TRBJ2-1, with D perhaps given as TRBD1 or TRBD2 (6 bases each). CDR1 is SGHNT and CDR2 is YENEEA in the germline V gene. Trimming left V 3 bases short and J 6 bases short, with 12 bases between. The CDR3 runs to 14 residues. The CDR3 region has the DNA TGTGCCAGCAGCTTGGGGGGCTACTCCAATGAGCAGTTCTTC. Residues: CASSLGGYSNEQFF.

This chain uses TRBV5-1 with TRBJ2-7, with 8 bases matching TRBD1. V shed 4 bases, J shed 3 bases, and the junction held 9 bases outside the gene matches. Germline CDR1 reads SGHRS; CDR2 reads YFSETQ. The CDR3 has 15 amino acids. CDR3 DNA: TGCGCCAGCAGCCCCACCGGGACAGGTATCTACGAGCAGTACTTC. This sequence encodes CASSPTGTGIYEQYF.

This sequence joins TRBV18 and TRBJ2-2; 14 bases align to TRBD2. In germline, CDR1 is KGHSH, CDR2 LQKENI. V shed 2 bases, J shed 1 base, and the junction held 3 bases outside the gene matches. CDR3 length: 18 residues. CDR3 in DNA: TGTGCCAGCTCACCAGGGACTAGCGGGGGCATGAACACCGGGGAGCTGTTTTTT. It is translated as CASSPGTSGGMNTGELFF.

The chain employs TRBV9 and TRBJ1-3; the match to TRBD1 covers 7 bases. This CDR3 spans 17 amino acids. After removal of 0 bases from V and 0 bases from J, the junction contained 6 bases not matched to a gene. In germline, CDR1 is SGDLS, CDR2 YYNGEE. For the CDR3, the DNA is TGTGCCAGCAGCGTAGAGGGTAGGGGGCTCTCTGGAAACACCATATATTTT. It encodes CASSVEGRGLSGNTIYF.

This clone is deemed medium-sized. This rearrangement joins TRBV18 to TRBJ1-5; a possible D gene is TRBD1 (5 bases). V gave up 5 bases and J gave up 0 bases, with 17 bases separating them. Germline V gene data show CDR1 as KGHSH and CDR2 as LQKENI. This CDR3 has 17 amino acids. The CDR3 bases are TGTGCCAGCTCATACGGCATGGGAGGGGATAGCAATCAGCCCCAGCATTTT. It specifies CASSYGMGGDSNQPQHF.

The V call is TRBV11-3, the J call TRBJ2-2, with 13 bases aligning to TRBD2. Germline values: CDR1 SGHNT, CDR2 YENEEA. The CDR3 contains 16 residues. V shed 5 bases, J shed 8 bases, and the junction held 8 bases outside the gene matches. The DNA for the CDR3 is TGTGCCAGCAGCGCGCCAGGACTAGCGGGGGAGGGGGAGCTGTTTTTT. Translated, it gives CASSAPGLAGEGELFF. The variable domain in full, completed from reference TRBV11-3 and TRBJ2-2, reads EAGVVQSPRYKIIEKKQPVAFWCNPISGHNTLYWYLQNLGQGPELLIRYENEEAVDDSQLPKDRFSAERLKGVDSTLKIQPAELGDSAVYLCASSAPGLAGEGELFFGEGSRLTVL.

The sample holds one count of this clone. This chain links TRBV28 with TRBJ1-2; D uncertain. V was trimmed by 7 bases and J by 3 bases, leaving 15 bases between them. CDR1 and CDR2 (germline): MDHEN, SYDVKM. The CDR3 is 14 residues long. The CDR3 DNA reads TGTGCCAGCACCCCGGGAGGGATGGACTATGGCTACACCTTC. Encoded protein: CASTPGGMDYGYTF.

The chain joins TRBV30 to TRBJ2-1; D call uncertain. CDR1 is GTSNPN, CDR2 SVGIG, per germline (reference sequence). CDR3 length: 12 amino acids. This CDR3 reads CVSVNLNNEQFF. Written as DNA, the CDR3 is TGTGTGTCGGTGAACCTCAACAATGAGCAGTTCTTC.